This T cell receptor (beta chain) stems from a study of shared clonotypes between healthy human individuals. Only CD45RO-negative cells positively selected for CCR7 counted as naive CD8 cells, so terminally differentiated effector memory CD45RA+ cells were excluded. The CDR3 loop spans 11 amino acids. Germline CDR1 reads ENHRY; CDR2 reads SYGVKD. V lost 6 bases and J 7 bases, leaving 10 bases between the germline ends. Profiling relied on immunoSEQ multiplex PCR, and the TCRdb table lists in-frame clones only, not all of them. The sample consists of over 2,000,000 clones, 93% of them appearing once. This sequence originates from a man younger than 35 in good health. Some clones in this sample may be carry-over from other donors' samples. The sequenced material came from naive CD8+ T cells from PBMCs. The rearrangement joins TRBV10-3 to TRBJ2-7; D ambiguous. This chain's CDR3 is CAIREMDEQYF. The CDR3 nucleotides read TGTGCCATCAGGGAAATGGATGAGCAGTACTTC.